Sequencing of this T cell receptor (beta chain) was carried out in a study of T cells in Graves' hyperthyroidism and ophthalmopathy. Authors of the study amplified TCR beta CDR3 regions from RNA transcripts. TCR CDR3 regions were first amplified by RT-PCR with HTBI primers. One entry per CDR3 protein results from TCRdb running MiXCR on the multiplex PCR reads. The sample lists 450,000 to 550,000 distinct CDR3 sequences, approximately 25% occurring once. There are many counts of this clonotype. Input material: blood. This TCR derives from a woman under 40 with Graves' ophthalmopathy.

The DNA for the CDR3 is TGCAGTGAGAGGACAGAGGAAGAGACCCAGTACTTC. Amino acid sequence: CSERTEEETQYF. The chain joins TRBV20-1 to TRBJ2-5, with a possible D match to TRBD1 (6 bases). The CDR3 has 12 amino acids. Trimming stripped 7 bases from V and 3 bases from J, with 12 bases between. Germline V gives CDR1 DFQATT, CDR2 SNEGSKA (reference sequence).